The 3 T cell receptor beta chains below all came from one sample that was sequenced in a study of blood T cells in healthy people across ages. Through a sample-barcoded 5' primer and a J-beta primer mix, a second PCR was run for about 6 to 11 cycles. TCRdb fed the 5' RACE reads into MiXCR, producing one record per CDR3 protein. The table includes about 570,000 distinct CDR3 sequences, 27% detected once. Material for sequencing was blood. The origin of the receptors is a woman in her sixties or seventies in good health.

This clonotype appeared a few times. V gene TRBV12-3 or TRBV12-4 combines with J gene TRBJ1-2; no reliable D call. The CDR3 is 16 amino acids. Trimming stripped 6 bases from V and 7 bases from J, with 24 bases between. This chain's CDR3 is CASRPVVIRAFSGYTF. In DNA form, the CDR3 reads TGTGCCAGCAGGCCGGTGGTAATAAGGGCGTTCTCTGGCTACACCTTC.

The sample holds a few counts of this clonotype. V gene TRBV7-3 combines with J gene TRBJ1-1; 7 positions match TRBD1. The CDR3 spans 14 residues. V shed 6 bases, J shed 5 bases, and the junction held 9 bases outside the gene matches. Germline V gene sequence: CDR1 SGHTA, CDR2 FQGTGA. As DNA, the CDR3 is TGTGCCAGCAGTACAGGGGTCAGGGGGACTGAAGCTTTCTTT. The encoded protein is CASSTGVRGTEAFF.

This clonotype was detected only a few times. The chain links TRBV4-3 to TRBJ2-6; 7 nucleotides agree with TRBD1. Trimming removed 4 bases from V and 0 bases from J; junction bases left unmatched: 6. CDR3 length equals 17 residues. Germline V gives CDR1 LGHNA, CDR2 YSLEER. CDR3 sequence reads: CASSRSGDSSGANVLTF. The CDR3 coding sequence is TGCGCCAGCAGCCGGTCCGGGGACAGCTCTGGGGCCAACGTCCTGACTTTC.